This T cell receptor beta chain was obtained from a study of blood T cell repertoires in COVID-19. Whole-study context: All recovered Cohort 3 donors got two negative PCRs, got clearance, or saw symptom resolution. Specimens from acute and convalescent COVID-19 originated in the United States, Italy and Spain. The cDNA or gDNA used as material had been derived from T cells, B-cell-depleted T cells, or PBMCs.

The CDR3 is 17 amino acids. The V end lost 0 bases, the J end lost 9 bases, and 21 bases lay between the germline ends. CDR1 MGHRA and CDR2 YSYEKL come from the germline V gene. Here immunoSEQ multiplex PCR was the method, and the copy in TCRdb shows in-frame clones only, minus some. This sample yields over 150,000 clones, of which about 80% are seen a single time; around 20% belongs to the top ten. This clone turned up a few times. The rearrangement uses TRBV4-1 and TRBJ1-5, with a weak D call TRBD1 (6 bases). Sequences were obtained from PBMCs or T cells enriched from blood (not recorded which). This TCR came from a woman in her 70s in a cohort exposed to, infected with or recovered from COVID-19 (not recorded which). CDR3 region: CASSQDRGGEINRPQHF. The CDR3 region has the DNA TGCGCCAGCAGCCAAGATCGGGGGGGCGAGATCAACAGGCCCCAGCATTTT.